One sample yielded the 23 T cell receptor beta chains listed below, sequenced in a study of T cell responses to AZD1222 COVID-19 vaccine. Using immunoSEQ multiplex PCR, the repertoire was profiled, and TCRdb retains in-frame clones only, with some absent. The data show 90,000 to 150,000 clones, with more than 85% seen just once and 2% to 3% held by the top ten. The specimen comprised peripheral blood, sampled on day 0 of AZD1222 vaccination. These receptors were collected from an adult in good health.

V usage is TRBV10-3 and J usage is TRBJ1-2; the D is unclear. Trimming took off 4 bases at V and 8 bases at J, with 11 bases between the two ends. CDR1 and CDR2 (germline): ENHRY, SYGVKD. The CDR3 length is 12 residues. DNA of the CDR3: TGTGCCATCAGTGTGGAGGGCTCCGGCTACACCTTC. Translated: CAISVEGSGYTF.

The CDR3 DNA reads TGTGCCAGCAGCCTTTTTTGGGAGACCCAGTACTTC. This sequence encodes CASSLFWETQYF. The chain is built from TRBV3-1 (or the pseudogene TRBV3-2) and TRBJ2-5; D is ambiguous. This CDR3 is built from 12 residues. Per germline, CDR1 LGHDT and CDR2 YNNKEL (reference sequence). V was shortened by 4 bases and J by 5 bases, with 8 bases between the two germline ends.

This clone came up once. In nucleotides, the CDR3 is TGTGCCTGGAGCGGGGGCCCGGTCTCTGGAAACACCATATATTTT. Translating it yields CAWSGGPVSGNTIYF. V usage is TRBV30 and J usage is TRBJ1-3; TRBD1 might be the D (6 bases). Germline values: CDR1 GTSNPN, CDR2 SVGIG (reference sequence). The CDR3 contains 15 residues. V was trimmed by 3 bases and J by 0 bases, leaving 12 bases between them.

The chain couples TRBV30 to TRBJ1-6, with D possibly matching TRBD1 (5 bases). Germline V CDR1 and CDR2: GTSNPN, SVGIG (reference sequence). This CDR3 comprises 14 residues. Trimming took off 4 bases at V and 6 bases at J, with 13 bases between the two ends. The CDR3 bases are TGTGCCTGGATGAGGAGGGGCCTTAATTCACCCCTCCACTTT. Its protein product is CAWMRRGLNSPLHF.

The V and J genes are TRBV28 and TRBJ1-2; D may be TRBD1 (5 bases). Germline CDR1 reads MDHEN; CDR2 reads SYDVKM. With 1 base removed from V and 5 bases from J, the gap between germline ends came to 17 bases. The CDR3 is 16 residues long. The CDR3 nucleotides read TGTGCCAGCAGTTTATTCGGCGGGGGGTTTCGATATGGCTACACCTTC. Its protein is CASSLFGGGFRYGYTF.

The chain is built from TRBV19 and TRBJ2-7; the match to TRBD1 covers 9 bases. V trimming: 0 bases; J trimming: 4 bases; junction bases outside the gene matches: 4. Germline CDR1 LNHDA, CDR2 SQIVND (reference sequence). There are 15 residues in the CDR3. CDR3 protein: CASSIDPGTGYEQYF. CDR3 DNA: TGTGCCAGTAGTATAGATCCTGGGACAGGGTACGAGCAGTACTTC.

This chain uses TRBV29-1 with TRBJ2-5; 13 nucleotides match TRBD2. There are 15 residues in the CDR3. V dropped 1 base and J dropped 5; count of bases not matched to a gene: 4. Per the germline V gene, CDR1 is SQVTM and CDR2 is ANQGSEA. CDR3 in DNA: TGCAGCGTTGAAGGACTAGCGGGAGGTTCCGAGACCCAGTACTTC. It codes for CSVEGLAGGSETQYF.

This clone was recorded only once. The CDR3 loop reads CASSSNLAGAGETQYF. DNA of the CDR3: TGTGCCAGCAGCTCGAATTTAGCGGGAGCGGGAGAGACCCAGTACTTC. This rearrangement joins TRBV7-8 to TRBJ2-5; 9 bases fit TRBD2. The CDR3 runs to 16 residues. Trimming cost V 4 bases and J 4 bases; bases outside gene matches: 10. The germline gives CDR1 SGHVS, CDR2 FQNEAQ.

This chain joins TRBV6-6 and TRBJ2-7; 9 bases are a match to TRBD1. Germline loops: CDR1 MNHNY, CDR2 SVGAGI (reference sequence). CDR3 size: 15 residues. J gave up 6 bases and V 5 bases, and 11 bases lay outside the gene matches. DNA for the CDR3: TGTGCCAGCAGTAGGGGGACAGGGACATTAGGCGAGCAGTACTTC. Protein: CASSRGTGTLGEQYF.

This chain links TRBV6-5 with TRBJ2-5, with 7 bases matching TRBD2. Germline V gives CDR1 MNHEY, CDR2 SVGAGI. The CDR3 is 14 residues long. V was clipped by 11 bases and J by 2 bases; unmatched bases: 11. DNA of the CDR3: TGTGCCTCTACGGTCTGGGGGGGGCAAGAGACCCAGTACTTC. This gives the protein CASTVWGGQETQYF.

The rearrangement joins TRBV19 to TRBJ2-5; no reliable D call. This CDR3 comprises 12 residues. Germline CDR1 LNHDA, CDR2 SQIVND (reference sequence). Between the trimmed V and J ends, which lost 5 bases and 3 bases, there was a span of 7 bases. In nucleotides, the CDR3 is TGTGCCAGTAGTTTCTCCAAAGAGACCCAGTACTTC. Protein sequence: CASSFSKETQYF.

CDR3 DNA: TGTGCCAGCAGCCTCTCCGGGACAGCCTTCAGTGAGGGCTACACCTTC. Protein product: CASSLSGTAFSEGYTF. This chain uses TRBV11-2 with TRBJ1-2, with TRBD1 identical over 7 bases. Unmatched junction bases numbered 17, after V lost 5 bases and J lost 8 bases. The CDR3 consists of 16 residues. Germline V gives CDR1 SGHAT, CDR2 FQNNGV.

The V gene is TRBV19, the J gene TRBJ1-5, with TRBD1 matching over 10 bases. The germline V gene encodes CDR1 LNHDA and CDR2 SQIVND (reference sequence). The CDR3 totals 16 residues. With 2 bases clipped from V and 7 bases from J, the junction kept 8 bases outside the gene matches. The CDR3 protein is CASSIWGTGASQPQHF. CDR3 coding DNA: TGTGCCAGTAGTATATGGGGGACAGGGGCGAGCCAGCCCCAGCATTTT.

The V and J genes are TRBV18 and TRBJ1-1; D gene ambiguous. The CDR3 runs 15 residues. Trimming left V 0 bases short and J 1 base short, with 9 bases between. Germline CDR1 is KGHSH and CDR2 is LQKENI. DNA of the CDR3: TGTGCCAGCTCACCACCGGTCGGCAGGAACACTGAAGCTTTCTTT. Translating it yields CASSPPVGRNTEAFF.

This clone showed up just a few times. This chain joins TRBV27 and TRBJ2-7; possibly TRBD2 for D (5 bases). CDR3 length: 13 amino acids. Trimming took 2 bases from V and 3 from J, leaving 8 bases between them. CDR1 and CDR2 (germline): MNHEY, SMNVEV (reference sequence). The CDR3 bases are TGTGCCAGCAGTTTAACACGGGGCTACGAGCAGTACTTC. Translation: CASSLTRGYEQYF.

This chain joins TRBV5-4 and TRBJ1-6, with a possible D match to TRBD1 (6 bases). V lost 0 bases and J 6 bases, leaving 10 bases between the germline ends. The CDR3 runs to 15 residues. Looked up from germline, CDR1 is SGHNT and CDR2 is YYREEE (reference sequence). The chain's CDR3 is CASSLAQGANSPLHF. The CDR3 nucleotides read TGTGCCAGCAGCTTGGCACAGGGCGCTAATTCACCCCTCCACTTT.

The chain carries TRBV2 and TRBJ1-5; D perhaps matches TRBD1 (5 bases). V lost 7 bases and J 1 base, leaving 11 bases between the germline ends. Germline V gives CDR1 SNHLY, CDR2 FYNNEI. The CDR3 is 14 amino acids. The CDR3 DNA reads as TGTGCCAGCACCCAAGGGGAGAGCAATCAGCCCCAGCATTTT. The encoded protein is CASTQGESNQPQHF.

The J gene is TRBJ1-6, the V gene TRBV30, with TRBD1 matching over 8 bases. Trimming cost V 0 bases and J 8 bases; bases outside gene matches: 3. The CDR3 consists of 14 residues. Germline assignment: CDR1 GTSNPN and CDR2 SVGIG (reference sequence). The DNA of the CDR3 is TGTGCCTGGAGTGTGCAGGGGGCTGATTCACCCCTCCACTTT. Amino acid sequence: CAWSVQGADSPLHF.

The rearrangement joins TRBV7-9 to TRBJ2-5, with 13 bases aligning to TRBD2. Germline V gene lookup returns CDR1 SEHNR and CDR2 FQNEAQ (reference sequence). The trim removed 6 bases at V and 7 bases at J, leaving 8 bases unmatched. The CDR3 has 15 amino acids. The CDR3 bases are TGTGCCAGCAGTCCCGGGACTAGCGGGACGGGGACCCAGTACTTC. This encodes CASSPGTSGTGTQYF.

The V and J genes are TRBV6-6 and TRBJ1-5, with a weak D call TRBD1 (5 bases). V dropped 6 bases and J dropped 7 bases, with 13 bases sitting between them. Germline CDR1 and CDR2: MNHNY and SVGAGI (reference sequence). This CDR3 contains 13 residues. The CDR3 nucleotides read TGTGCCAGCAGGGGCAGGGCTGACCAGCCCCAGCATTTT. Translation gives CASRGRADQPQHF.

J is TRBJ2-1 and V is TRBV25-1; 9 bases are shared with TRBD2. This CDR3 comprises 13 residues. CDR1 and CDR2 from the germline V gene are MGHDK and SYGVNS. V lost 7 bases and J lost 5; bases outside the gene matches: 3. In DNA form, the CDR3 reads TGTGCCAGCAATAGCGGGAGAGACAATGAGCAGTTCTTC. Translating gives CASNSGRDNEQFF.

The chain recombines TRBV5-1 with TRBJ1-2; 7 bases align to TRBD1. Germline values: CDR1 SGHRS, CDR2 YFSETQ. The length of the CDR3 is 12 residues. J lost 7 bases, V lost 4 bases, and 4 bases had no gene match. CDR3 DNA sequence: TGCGCCAGCAGCACCGGACAGGTTGGCTACACCTTC. Protein product: CASSTGQVGYTF.

The genes are TRBV20-1 and TRBJ2-7; 7 bases align to TRBD1. The CDR3 runs 14 residues. Germline assignment: CDR1 DFQATT and CDR2 SNEGSKA (reference sequence). V shed 3 bases, J shed 7 bases, and the junction held 12 bases outside the gene matches. The CDR3 DNA follows: TGCAGTGCTAGTTCGACAGGGTTGCCCTCTGAGCAGTACTTC. Residues: CSASSTGLPSEQYF.